Described below is a single TCR beta chain sequence and its context. The data were obtained in a study of blood T cell repertoires in COVID-19. Turning to the study itself: Donors in the United States, Italy and Spain gave samples during acute or convalescent COVID-19. PBMCs, B-cell-depleted T cells, or T cells were the source of the cDNA or gDNA that made up the material.

The CDR3 sequence is 19 residues long. Germline V gives CDR1 MDHEN, CDR2 SYDVKM. V lost 5 bases, J lost 5 bases, and 18 bases stayed unmatched. Under the authors' procedure: Amplified reference gene primers provided the basis for estimating nucleated cell counts. Sequenced by immunoSEQ multiplex PCR; TCRdb stores in-frame clones only, minus some. From that table come the V and J calls and clone size; the DNA was used to work out D and trimming. The table has about 100,000 clones, roughly 79% seen once. The V gene is TRBV28, the J gene TRBJ2-5, with 12 bases fitting TRBD1. This clonotype was sampled from a woman aged 65 to 85 with acute or convalescent COVID-19. Sequencing was carried out using peripheral blood. CDR3 coding DNA: TGTGCCAGCAGTGGGCGGGGACAGGGGGCGACCCCCGGGGGGGAGACCCAGTACTTC. Protein sequence: CASSGRGQGATPGGETQYF.